This T cell receptor beta chain was captured by sequencing in a study of spatial heterogeneity in lung cancer. On this clonotype: No antigen is known for it.

MiXCR was run by TCRdb on the 5' RACE reads, yielding one entry per CDR3 protein. The table has fewer than 20,000 distinct CDR3 sequences, 7% seen once. Trimming removed 1 base from V and 6 bases from J, with 22 bases in between. The CDR3 loop spans 16 amino acids. In germline, CDR1 is DFQATT, CDR2 SNEGSKA (reference sequence). The time point here: sample taken at primary tumor resection. Study conclusions and caveats: One measure, the expanded intratumoral alpha and beta TCR count, tracked tumor mutation counts.

The chain recombines TRBV20-1 with TRBJ2-7; a weak D match, TRBD1 (6 bases). The material was lung tumor tissue, obtained at surgery. The TCR was taken from a female donor with early-stage non-small cell lung cancer. CDR3 coding DNA: TGCAGTGCTAGAGGTCCAGGGACATCTGGGGTCGGCGAGCAGTACTTC. This gives the protein CSARGPGTSGVGEQYF.